The entry below gives a single T cell receptor beta chain sequence along with its context. Its matching antigen is unknown. This sample was included in a study of T-cell memory formation after mild COVID-19. Constant-segment primers served in 5'RACE that generated TCR alpha and TCR beta cDNA libraries bearing sample barcodes and UMIs. From the 5' RACE reads, TCRdb called clonotypes with MiXCR, one entry per CDR3 protein. This table holds about 300,000 distinct CDR3 sequences, roughly a fifth found once. Broader study findings: Clones shrinking from day 15 to 85 showed even CD4/CD8 mixes; later expanders tilted CD4+. SARS-CoV-2 specificity was not confirmed for second-wave clones peaking on day 37.

V lost 3 bases to trimming and J lost 10 bases, with 15 bases between them. The CDR3 extends over 13 amino acids. Germline V gives CDR1 LGHDT, CDR2 YNNKEL (reference sequence). The origin of this receptor is a man in his late teens or twenties who had mild COVID-19 (a few samples of this study predate the infection). Cell type and time point are not known. The chain has TRBV3-1 and TRBJ1-1; the D is unclear. Sequenced sample: PBMCs or a T cell subset sorted from them (not recorded which). The CDR3 region has the DNA TGTGCCAGCAGCCAGGGGTGGGAGGGAAGAGCTTTCTTT. Translation gives CASSQGWEGRAFF.